The rows below give T cell receptor beta chains drawn from one sample of a study of OX40 agonist ivuxolimab in advanced cancers. Sequencing was performed with immunoSEQ multiplex PCR; in TCRdb, only in-frame clones are kept and a portion is missing. This sample yields 87,000 or so clones, of which around 87% are seen a single time; 1.5% to 2% belongs to the top ten. The sequencing used CD4+ or CD8+ T cells sorted from blood, collected in a trial of the OX40 agonist ivuxolimab. Source of these receptors: an adult with an advanced solid tumor such as melanoma, head and neck, liver or kidney cancer. CDR3s include the opening cysteine and the closing phenylalanine or tryptophan. D genes are given only for firm matches. Clone sizes are given selectively: once, few, many, or a class where the clone is expanded.

TRBV7-3,NA,TRBJ1-1,13,NA,CASSGRGATEAFF,TGTGCCAGCAGCGGAAGGGGGGCCACTGAAGCTTTCTTT
TRBV5-1,NA,TRBJ1-3,15,TRBD1,CASSLTGGSGNTIYF,TGCGCCAGCAGCCTCACAGGGGGCTCTGGAAACACCATATATTTT
TRBV6-5,NA,TRBJ1-2,14,NA,CASSYSGGNYGYTF,TGTGCCAGCAGTTACTCGGGCGGTAACTATGGCTACACCTTC
TRBV19,NA,TRBJ2-1,15,NA,CASSIQDSSYNEQFF,TGTGCCAGTAGTATACAGGACAGCTCCTACAATGAGCAGTTCTTC
TRBV18,NA,TRBJ1-4,14,TRBD1,CASSPPGTGALLFF,TGTGCCAGCTCACCACCGGGGACAGGGGCTTTACTGTTTTTT
TRBV9,NA,TRBJ2-1,14,NA,CASSVGGNYNEQFF,TGTGCCAGCAGCGTCGGCGGGAACTACAATGAGCAGTTCTTC
TRBV19,NA,TRBJ1-6,16,NA,CASSEVAVRPNSPLHF,TGTGCCAGTTCCGAGGTCGCCGTCAGGCCTAATTCACCCCTCCACTTT
TRBV5-6,once,TRBJ1-1,13,NA,CASSPASGTEAFF,TGTGCCAGCAGCCCGGCCTCAGGGACTGAAGCTTTCTTT
TRBV6-5,few,TRBJ1-3,16,NA,CASSYGEGATGNTIYF,TGTGCCAGCAGTTACGGGGAAGGGGCAACTGGAAACACCATATATTTT
TRBV30,NA,TRBJ2-6,12,NA,CAWSAGANVLTF,TGTGCCTGGAGTGCCGGGGCCAACGTCCTGACTTTC
TRBV18,NA,TRBJ2-6,17,TRBD1,CASSTTGTLSGANVLTF,TGTGCCAGCTCAACGACAGGGACCCTGTCCGGGGCCAACGTCCTGACTTTC
TRBV4-2,NA,TRBJ2-7,14,TRBD2,CASSASGGLYEQYF,TGTGCCAGCTCTGCTAGCGGGGGACTCTACGAGCAGTACTTC
TRBV10-3,NA,TRBJ2-2,15,TRBD2,CAISAAGGSAGELFF,TGTGCCATCAGTGCGGCGGGAGGGTCGGCCGGGGAGCTGTTTTTT
TRBV18,NA,TRBJ2-7,17,NA,CASSPLALKDSSYEQYF,TGTGCCAGCTCACCACTAGCCTTGAAGGACAGCTCCTACGAGCAGTACTTC
TRBV27,NA,TRBJ1-2,13,TRBD1,CASSATGNYGYTF,TGTGCCAGCAGTGCGACAGGGAACTATGGCTACACCTTC
TRBV6-6,NA,TRBJ1-5,15,NA,CAAEGGTYSNQPQHF,TGTGCCGCTGAAGGGGGGACCTATAGCAATCAGCCCCAGCATTTT
TRBV5-6,NA,TRBJ1-1,16,NA,CASSLRSQGWIPEAFF,TGTGCCAGCAGCTTGAGGTCACAGGGATGGATCCCTGAAGCTTTCTTT
TRBV7-2,NA,TRBJ2-5,18,TRBD2,CASSLLRTSGGVGETQYF,TGTGCCAGCAGCCTCCTTAGGACTAGCGGGGGCGTGGGGGAGACCCAGTACTTC
TRBV5-5,NA,TRBJ2-7,14,TRBD1,CASSLGQGWYEQYF,TGTGCCAGCAGCTTGGGACAGGGGTGGTACGAGCAGTACTTC
TRBV6-1,NA,TRBJ2-1,11,NA,CASTPGDEQFF,TGTGCCAGCACCCCAGGGGATGAGCAGTTCTTC
TRBV2,NA,TRBJ2-7,14,TRBD2,CASGGASGSYEQYF,TGTGCCAGCGGGGGAGCTAGCGGCTCCTACGAGCAGTACTTC
TRBV6-1,NA,TRBJ1-5,15,TRBD1,CASNRGGDSNQPQHF,TGTGCCAGCAACAGGGGAGGTGACAGCAATCAGCCCCAGCATTTT
TRBV15,NA,TRBJ1-6,16,NA,CATSRDLGRSNSPLHF,TGTGCCACCAGCAGAGATTTGGGACGGTCGAATTCACCCCTCCACTTT
TRBV18,NA,TRBJ1-5,14,NA,CASSPYSENQPQHF,TGTGCCAGCTCACCATACAGCGAAAATCAGCCCCAGCATTTT
TRBV27,NA,TRBJ1-5,15,NA,CASSLRGFGNQPQHF,TGTGCCAGCAGTTTACGGGGTTTTGGCAATCAGCCCCAGCATTTT
TRBV15,NA,TRBJ2-7,16,NA,CATSRGFAGSSYEQYF,TGTGCCACCAGCAGAGGGTTCGCGGGGAGCTCCTACGAGCAGTACTTC
TRBV4-1,NA,TRBJ1-5,16,TRBD1,CASSQPTGAGNQPQHF,TGCGCCAGCAGCCAACCCACAGGGGCGGGCAATCAGCCCCAGCATTTT
TRBV7-6,NA,TRBJ2-1,14,TRBD1,CASSLGTGGNEQFF,TGTGCCAGCAGCTTAGGTACAGGGGGCAATGAGCAGTTCTTC
TRBV11-2,NA,TRBJ1-5,14,TRBD1,CASSLRQGVQPQHF,TGTGCCAGCAGCCTCAGACAGGGAGTGCAGCCCCAGCATTTT